Below are 31 T cell receptor beta chains sequenced from a single sample in a study of PD-L1 blockade in urothelial cancer. Profiling relied on immunoSEQ multiplex PCR, and the TCRdb table lists in-frame clones only, not all of them. There are about 55,000 clones in the sample; roughly 82% occur only once, and 1% to 1.5% lies in the top ten. Sample time point: pretreatment peripheral blood. The sample here was PBMCs, taken around atezolizumab (anti-PD-L1) treatment. These receptors were obtained from a man aged 45-65 years with urothelial cancer.

The CDR3 sequence is CASSLGLAGGGLEQFF. CDR3 nucleotide sequence: TGTGCCAGCAGTTTGGGACTAGCGGGAGGGGGCCTTGAGCAGTTCTTC. The chain joins TRBV28 to TRBJ2-1; 16 bases are shared with TRBD2. Germline CDR1 MDHEN, CDR2 SYDVKM. This CDR3 has 16 amino acids. V was pared by 3 bases and J by 9 bases, with 5 bases of the junction left unmatched. The variable domain in full, with the rest retrieved from reference TRBV28 and TRBJ2-1, is DVKVTQSSRYLVKRTGEKVFLECVQDMDHENMFWYRQDPGLGLRLIYFSYDVKMKEKGDIPEGYSVSREKKERFSLILESASTNQTSMYLCASSLGLAGGGLEQFFGPGTRLTVL.

This chain links TRBV29-1 with TRBJ2-7; 8 nucleotides line up with TRBD2. Trimming took 8 bases from V and 2 from J; bases not matched to a gene: 14. The CDR3 is 15 residues long. Per germline, CDR1 SQVTM and CDR2 ANQGSEA. The CDR3 bases are TGCAGCCCTTCATACCAACTAGCGGATACCTACGAGCAGTACTTC. Translating it yields CSPSYQLADTYEQYF.

The rearrangement joins TRBV11-2 to TRBJ2-1; 12 positions agree with TRBD2. The germline V gene has CDR1 SGHAT and CDR2 FQNNGV. Trimming took 6 bases from V and 7 from J; bases not matched to a gene: 13. This CDR3 contains 17 residues. CDR3 sequence reads: CASSPTSGRPGLNEQFF. The DNA for the CDR3 is TGTGCCAGCAGTCCAACTAGCGGGAGGCCGGGTTTGAATGAGCAGTTCTTC.

The chain is built from TRBV5-4 and TRBJ2-7; D is ambiguous. Germline-derived CDR1 and CDR2 are SGHNT and YYREEE (reference sequence). The ends were cut back, 2 bases at V and 5 bases at J, with 11 bases in the middle. The CDR3 consists of 13 residues. The CDR3 loop is CASSFRHMDEQYF. CDR3 nucleotide sequence: TGTGCCAGCAGCTTTCGACACATGGACGAGCAGTACTTC.

The chain uses TRBV6-5 and TRBJ2-1; TRBD2 agrees at 14 bases. The CDR3 covers 16 residues. The germline V gene has CDR1 MNHEY and CDR2 SVGAGI. V trimming: 1 base; J trimming: 7 bases; junction bases outside the gene matches: 3. The DNA for the CDR3 is TGTGCCAGCAGTTACTGGGGACTAGCGGGAGTGAATGAGCAGTTCTTC. This codes for CASSYWGLAGVNEQFF.

The rearrangement links TRBV18 to TRBJ1-5; D is possibly TRBD1 (5 bases). Trimming removed 3 bases from V and 0 bases from J, with 18 bases in between. The CDR3 length is 18 residues. Germline V gene lookup returns CDR1 KGHSH and CDR2 LQKENI. The CDR3 loop reads CASSPGSPWGDSNQPQHF. DNA of the CDR3: TGTGCCAGCTCACCCGGGAGCCCGTGGGGGGATAGCAATCAGCCCCAGCATTTT.

This clone has just one count. The chain links TRBV28 to TRBJ2-7; 9 bases match TRBD1. CDR1 and CDR2 (germline): MDHEN, SYDVKM. V dropped 2 bases and J dropped 2; count of bases not matched to a gene: 7. CDR3 size: 16 residues. The DNA of the CDR3 is TGTGCCAGCAGTTTACGACCCGGGACAGGGACCTACGAGCAGTACTTC. Its translation: CASSLRPGTGTYEQYF.

The genes are TRBV7-3 and TRBJ2-1; tentatively, D is TRBD1 (5 bases). Trimming took off 2 bases at V and 8 bases at J, with 7 bases between the two ends. Germline loops: CDR1 SGHTA, CDR2 FQGTGA. CDR3 length equals 12 residues. The CDR3 is CASSLWGYEQFF. The CDR3 DNA follows: TGTGCCAGCAGCTTATGGGGCTATGAGCAGTTCTTC.

This chain joins TRBV6-1 and TRBJ2-5, with a possible D match to TRBD2 (5 bases). Germline assignment: CDR1 MNHNS and CDR2 SASEGT. CDR3 length: 14 residues. The V and J ends lost 2 bases and 4 bases respectively, with 11 bases between them. DNA for the CDR3: TGTGCCAGCAGTGAATCCGGGGAAGGAGAGACCCAGTACTTC. It codes for CASSESGEGETQYF.

This chain connects TRBV20-1 to TRBJ1-2; D is ambiguous. Germline loops: CDR1 DFQATT, CDR2 SNEGSKA (reference sequence). This CDR3 contains 11 residues. Trimming stripped 6 bases from V and 8 bases from J, with 13 bases between. CDR3 nucleotides: TGCAGTGCCCACGGCGGAGGAGGCTACACCTTC. Protein sequence: CSAHGGGGYTF.

The chain couples TRBV5-1 to TRBJ2-7; 11 bases fit TRBD2. V lost 4 bases, J lost 3 bases, and 6 bases stayed unmatched. This CDR3 is built from 15 residues. In germline, CDR1 is SGHRS, CDR2 YFSETQ. The CDR3 DNA follows: TGCGCCAGCAGCGCTAGCGGGGGGAATATCTACGAGCAGTACTTC. It encodes CASSASGGNIYEQYF.

This sequence joins TRBV9 and TRBJ2-3, with 7 bases that match TRBD2. The CDR3 consists of 15 residues. In germline, CDR1 is SGDLS, CDR2 YYNGEE. Trimming removed 3 bases from V and 1 base from J; junction bases left unmatched: 5. DNA for the CDR3: TGTGCCAGCAGCGAAATCCGGGGGGGCACAGATACGCAGTATTTT. It translates to CASSEIRGGTDTQYF.

The chain recombines TRBV27 with TRBJ2-1; D is uncertain. CDR1 and CDR2 (germline): MNHEY, SMNVEV (reference sequence). The CDR3 length is 13 residues. The V and J ends lost 2 bases and 10 bases respectively, with 12 bases between them. This chain's CDR3 is CASSLSVRREQFF. As DNA, the CDR3 is TGTGCCAGCAGTTTAAGTGTGCGCCGCGAGCAGTTCTTC.

The V gene is TRBV7-3, the J gene TRBJ2-6, with 8 nucleotides matching TRBD2. Germline V gene data show CDR1 as SGHTA and CDR2 as FQGTGA. The CDR3 is made up of 17 amino acids. Trimming took 5 bases from V and 1 from J; bases not matched to a gene: 7. CDR3 amino acids: CASSREGKGSGANVLTF. Here the CDR3 DNA reads TGTGCCAGCAGCCGGGAGGGGAAAGGGTCTGGGGCCAACGTCCTGACTTTC.

The gene calls are TRBV27 and TRBJ2-7, with D maybe TRBD2 (6 bases). The V gene's germline CDR1 is MNHEY and CDR2 SMNVEV (reference sequence). Trimming removed 3 bases from V and 0 bases from J, with 12 bases in between. The CDR3 loop spans 15 amino acids. In DNA, the CDR3 is TGTGCCAGCAGTTTTTCTCGGGGGAGCTCCTACGAGCAGTACTTC. It yields the protein CASSFSRGSSYEQYF.

This chain joins TRBV28 and TRBJ1-4, with 8 bases lining up with TRBD1. Looked up from germline, CDR1 is MDHEN and CDR2 is SYDVKM. The junction had 9 bases not matched to a gene; V was cut back by 6 bases and J by 0 bases. The CDR3 length is 17 residues. Here the CDR3 DNA reads TGTGCCAGCAGGGGGGGGACAGGATTTACAACTAATGAAAAACTGTTTTTT. It codes for CASRGGTGFTTNEKLFF.

The chain employs TRBV4-3 and TRBJ2-6; D perhaps matches TRBD2 (6 bases). Trimming took 1 base from V and 1 from J, leaving 23 bases between them. Germline V gene sequence: CDR1 LGHNA, CDR2 YSLEER. The CDR3 runs 21 residues. The CDR3 here is CASSQGPQGGLHRSGANVLTF. In DNA form, the CDR3 reads TGCGCCAGCAGCCAAGGACCTCAGGGCGGACTACATCGGTCTGGGGCCAACGTCCTGACTTTC.

This chain connects TRBV9 to TRBJ1-1; D is undetermined. V shed 0 bases and J shed 3 bases, with 15 bases lying between them. The CDR3 contains 16 residues. The V gene's germline CDR1 is SGDLS and CDR2 YYNGEE. CDR3 coding DNA: TGTGCCAGCAGCGTAGATTCGATGGTTACTTACACTGAAGCTTTCTTT. This encodes CASSVDSMVTYTEAFF.

This clone was seen only a few times. The chain links TRBV4-3 to TRBJ2-1; D is perhaps TRBD2 (6 bases). Germline assignment: CDR1 LGHNA and CDR2 YSLEER. V was clipped by 1 base and J by 6 bases, with 13 bases between them. The CDR3 totals 15 residues. This CDR3 is CASSQVGGSGNEQFF. CDR3 DNA: TGCGCCAGCAGCCAAGTCGGGGGATCGGGCAATGAGCAGTTCTTC.

The sample holds one count of this clone. The rearrangement joins TRBV11-2 to TRBJ2-7; weak D call: TRBD1 (6 bases). V shed 5 bases and J shed 3 bases, with 14 bases lying between them. CDR1 is SGHAT and CDR2 is FQNNGV in the germline V gene. The CDR3 runs 14 residues. CDR3 nucleotide sequence: TGTGCCAGCAGCCCACTAGGCAGGGGCTACGAGCAGTACTTC. Its translation is CASSPLGRGYEQYF.

The CDR3 DNA is TGTGCCAGCAGTCCGACAGGGGCCGAAGAGACCCAGTACTTC. As protein: CASSPTGAEETQYF. The chain is built from TRBV7-3 and TRBJ2-5; 8 positions agree with TRBD1. The CDR3 contains 14 residues. V gave up 6 bases and J gave up 3 bases; unmatched junction bases: 6. The germline V gene has CDR1 SGHTA and CDR2 FQGTGA.

The chain combines TRBV7-9 with TRBJ2-5; D may be TRBD1 (5 bases). The V gene lost 3 bases and the J gene lost 5 bases, with 13 bases spanning the gap. CDR1 and CDR2 (germline): SEHNR, FQNEAQ (reference sequence). This CDR3 is built from 14 residues. CDR3 bases: TGTGCCAGCAGCTTGAACGAAGGGGCCGAGACCCAGTACTTC. Translated: CASSLNEGAETQYF.

A few counts support this clone. CDR3 coding DNA: TGTGCCAGCAGCCTTGGGGCGGGGAAAAATCAGCCCCAGCATTTT. It encodes CASSLGAGKNQPQHF. The chain uses TRBV5-6 and TRBJ1-5; possible D gene TRBD1, 5 bases. There are 15 residues in the CDR3. V lost 4 bases to trimming and J lost 4 bases, with 15 bases between them. Germline CDR1 reads SGHDT; CDR2 reads YYEEEE.

The chain is built from TRBV29-1 and TRBJ1-2, with D tentatively TRBD1 (5 bases). Germline V gives CDR1 SQVTM, CDR2 ANQGSEA. CDR3 length: 13 amino acids. V lost 3 bases, J lost 1 base, and 9 bases lay in between. In DNA, the CDR3 is TGCAGCGTTGAGTGGCAGGGTAACTATGGCTACACCTTC. Translating it yields CSVEWQGNYGYTF.

By share, this clone counts as medium-sized (0.01 to 0.1%). The chain carries TRBV7-9 and TRBJ2-2, with D perhaps matching TRBD1 (5 bases). V lost 2 bases and J lost 0, with 10 bases in between. Germline V gives CDR1 SEHNR, CDR2 FQNEAQ (reference sequence). The CDR3 runs to 16 residues. CDR3 in amino acids: CASSLSRDSNTGELFF. CDR3 DNA: TGTGCCAGCAGCTTAAGCAGGGATTCGAACACCGGGGAGCTGTTTTTT.

The V gene is TRBV6-4, the J gene TRBJ2-1, with 7 bases fitting TRBD2. Trimming at V came to 3 bases and at J to 4 bases, leaving 6 bases not matched to a gene. The CDR3 is 15 residues long. CDR1 and CDR2 from the germline V gene are MRHNA and SNTAGT. Here the CDR3 reads CASSEYWGGYNEQFF. DNA of the CDR3: TGTGCCAGCAGTGAATACTGGGGGGGATACAATGAGCAGTTCTTC.

The rearrangement links TRBV23-1 to TRBJ2-5; D is uncertain. TRBV23-1 is reported as an ORF; its role is uncertain. This CDR3 spans 17 amino acids. The V end was cut by 0 bases, the J end by 1 base, with 15 bases between. The CDR3 sequence is CASSQSRGRRFQETQYF. DNA for the CDR3: TGCGCCAGCAGTCAATCGCGCGGCAGACGCTTCCAAGAGACCCAGTACTTC.

This clone was seen a few times. The chain links TRBV11-2 to TRBJ1-3; 8 bases agree with TRBD1. Germline values: CDR1 SGHAT, CDR2 FQNNGV. V shed 5 bases and J 1 base; nucleotides not matched to a gene: 1. The CDR3 covers 14 residues. The CDR3 sequence: CASSRTGSGNTIYF. For the CDR3, the DNA is TGTGCCAGCAGCAGGACAGGGTCTGGAAACACCATATATTTT.

This chain uses TRBV7-2 with TRBJ2-3; 7 bases fit TRBD2. This CDR3 region has 13 residues. V shed 8 bases, J shed 1 base, and the junction held 3 bases outside the gene matches. Germline loops: CDR1 SGHTA, CDR2 FQGNSA. The CDR3 DNA follows: TGTGCCAGCGGGGGGAGGGGCACAGATACGCAGTATTTT. It specifies CASGGRGTDTQYF.

The rearrangement joins TRBV6-4 to TRBJ2-1, with D perhaps TRBD2 (5 bases). From germline, CDR1 is MRHNA and CDR2 SNTAGT. This CDR3 comprises 14 residues. V dropped 2 bases and J dropped 0 bases, with 5 bases sitting between them. CDR3 DNA sequence: TGTGCCAGCAGTGACGGGAGCTCCTACAATGAGCAGTTCTTC. It is translated as CASSDGSSYNEQFF.

The chain is built from TRBV5-4 and TRBJ2-1; 8 nucleotides align to TRBD2. Germline loops: CDR1 SGHNT, CDR2 YYREEE (reference sequence). The length of the CDR3 is 15 residues. Losses at the gene ends were 4 bases for V and 3 bases for J; bases not matched to a gene: 6. The CDR3 region has the DNA TGTGCCAGCAGCCCGCCGGGACTAGTCTACAATGAGCAGTTCTTC. It encodes CASSPPGLVYNEQFF.